Below, 25 T cell receptor beta chains from the same sample are listed, as sequenced in a study of T cells after somatic rescue of genetic block. Measured with immunoSEQ multiplex PCR; TCRdb has only the in-frame clones, and not every one. This table has 9,500 to 15,000 clones, about 76% appearing once. Sample: peripheral blood mononuclear cells (PBMCs). The receptor source for this set is a boy aged 5-17 years.

V is TRBV18 and J is TRBJ1-2; D remains ambiguous. The CDR3 is 13 residues long. The germline V and J ends were trimmed by 2 bases and 1 base, with 5 bases remaining between them. The germline CDR1 and CDR2 sequences are KGHSH and LQKENI. Here the CDR3 reads CASSPTVNYGYTF. CDR3 DNA: TGTGCCAGCTCACCAACGGTTAACTATGGCTACACCTTC. Full variable domain (remainder filled in from reference TRBV18 and TRBJ1-2): NAGVMQNPRHLVRRRGQEARLRCSPMKGHSHVYWYRQLPEEGLKFMVYLQKENIIDESGMPKERFSAEFPKEGPSILRIQQVVRGDSAAYFCASSPTVNYGYTFGSGTRLTVV.

This clone occurred a few times. V gene TRBV7-8 combines with J gene TRBJ2-7; D is ambiguous. The V and J ends lost 3 bases and 0 bases respectively, with 12 bases between them. The CDR3 extends over 15 amino acids. Germline CDR1 and CDR2: SGHVS and FQNEAQ. The CDR3 DNA sequence: TGTGCCAGCAGCTTCAGGACCCCAAGCTCCTACGAGCAGTACTTC. Amino acid sequence: CASSFRTPSSYEQYF. Together with reference TRBV7-8 and TRBJ2-7, the CDR3 gives the full variable domain: GAGVSQSPRYKVAKRGQDVALRCDPISGHVSLFWYQQALGQGPEFLTYFQNEAQLDKSGLPSDRFFAERPEGSVSTLKIQRTQQEDSAVYLCASSFRTPSSYEQYFGPGTRLTVT.

The chain recombines TRBV11-2 with TRBJ2-1, with a weak D call TRBD2 (6 bases). V dropped 5 bases and J dropped 0 bases, with 11 bases sitting between them. This CDR3 spans 15 amino acids. CDR1 is SGHAT, CDR2 FQNNGV, per germline. CDR3 amino acids: CASSHGGGSYNEQFF. Written as DNA, the CDR3 is TGTGCCAGCAGCCACGGGGGAGGCTCCTACAATGAGCAGTTCTTC.

The chain recombines TRBV19 with TRBJ1-2; 7 bases are a match to TRBD1. J lost 4 bases, V lost 5 bases, and 13 bases had no gene match. The V gene's germline CDR1 is LNHDA and CDR2 SQIVND (reference sequence). The CDR3 is 16 amino acids. CDR3 residues: CASSPTLGGRGYGYTF. The CDR3 DNA sequence: TGTGCCAGTAGTCCCACCCTAGGGGGCAGGGGCTATGGCTACACCTTC. The full variable domain, in which reference TRBV19 and TRBJ1-2 provide the parts outside the CDR3, is DGGITQSPKYLFRKEGQNVTLSCEQNLNHDAMYWYRQDPGQGLRLIYYSQIVNDFQKGDIAEGYSVSREKKESFPLTVTSAQKNPTAFYLCASSPTLGGRGYGYTFGSGTRLTVV.

The chain employs TRBV28 and TRBJ1-5, with 10 bases identical to TRBD1. Trimming cost V 4 bases and J 0 bases; bases outside gene matches: 9. CDR1 is MDHEN and CDR2 is SYDVKM in the germline V gene. CDR3 length equals 18 residues. As DNA, the CDR3 is TGTGCCAGCAGTTGGTGGGACAGGGGCGGGTATAGCAATCAGCCCCAGCATTTT. Amino acid sequence: CASSWWDRGGYSNQPQHF.

The V gene is TRBV27, the J gene TRBJ2-3; D unclear. The CDR3 has 16 residues. Trimming took 4 bases from V and 4 from J, leaving 18 bases between them. The germline V gene encodes CDR1 MNHEY and CDR2 SMNVEV (reference sequence). CDR3 DNA: TGTGCCAGCAGTTCCTCCCCCTCTCCTGCCCCAGATACGCAGTATTTT. Its protein is CASSSSPSPAPDTQYF.

The chain couples TRBV28 to TRBJ1-5; no definite D call. The germline V gene has CDR1 MDHEN and CDR2 SYDVKM. The CDR3 runs 16 residues. The germline V and J ends were trimmed by 2 bases and 3 bases, with 14 bases remaining between them. CDR3 sequence (DNA): TGTGCCAGCAGTTTACTGGTGGCCGCCGACAATCAGCCCCAGCATTTT. Translation: CASSLLVAADNQPQHF.

V and J are TRBV7-3 and TRBJ2-1; 11 bases fit TRBD2. This CDR3 has 20 residues. Germline loops: CDR1 SGHTA, CDR2 FQGTGA. V dropped 1 base and J dropped 2; count of bases not matched to a gene: 13. The DNA of the CDR3 is TGTGCCAGCAGCTTAAATTACAGGGGTACTAGCGGGGGAGCCTACAATGAGCAGTTCTTC. Protein: CASSLNYRGTSGGAYNEQFF.

The chain has TRBV19 and TRBJ2-7; D might be TRBD1 (6 bases). Looked up from germline, CDR1 is LNHDA and CDR2 is SQIVND (reference sequence). The CDR3 contains 14 residues. With 6 bases removed from V and 2 bases from J, the gap between germline ends came to 14 bases. CDR3 in DNA: TGTGCCAGTAGCGGACAGCTACCCCCCTACGAGCAGTACTTC. Amino acid sequence: CASSGQLPPYEQYF.

This clone occurred once. This rearrangement joins TRBV9 to TRBJ2-1, with TRBD2 matching 10 bases. The CDR3 has 16 amino acids. V dropped 0 bases and J dropped 2; count of bases not matched to a gene: 2. Germline-derived CDR1 and CDR2 are SGDLS and YYNGEE. This chain's CDR3 is CASSVGGTSAYNEQFF. Written as DNA, the CDR3 is TGTGCCAGCAGCGTAGGAGGGACTAGCGCCTACAATGAGCAGTTCTTC.

This chain joins TRBV2 and TRBJ2-1; no firm D call. The V gene lost 6 bases and the J gene lost 10 bases, with 7 bases spanning the gap. This CDR3 region has 10 residues. Germline V gene lookup returns CDR1 SNHLY and CDR2 FYNNEI. The CDR3 DNA reads TGTGCCAGCAGCGCCCGGGAGCAGTTCTTC. Amino acid sequence: CASSAREQFF.

This chain uses TRBV30 with TRBJ2-7; D not certain. CDR3 length: 12 residues. Trimming cost V 4 bases and J 2 bases, with 9 bases left between them. Germline-derived CDR1 and CDR2 are GTSNPN and SVGIG (reference sequence). CDR3 protein: CAWNTAPYEQYF. In nucleotides, the CDR3 is TGTGCCTGGAACACTGCCCCCTACGAGCAGTACTTC.

The chain recombines TRBV21-1 with TRBJ2-7. TRBV21-1 is a recognized pseudogene. The CDR3 consists of 12 residues. This CDR3 reads CASSKKGYEQYF. CDR3 in DNA: TGTGCCAGCAGCAAAAAAGGCTACGAGCAGTACTTC.

The chain employs TRBV6-5 and TRBJ1-3; 8 bases align to TRBD1. The CDR3 loop spans 14 amino acids. Germline CDR1 MNHEY, CDR2 SVGAGI. V was clipped by 5 bases and J by 4 bases; unmatched bases: 4. The CDR3 spells CASSRQGYGNTIYF. CDR3 nucleotide sequence: TGTGCCAGCAGTCGACAGGGGTACGGAAACACCATATATTTT.

V gene TRBV14 combines with J gene TRBJ2-1; 9 nucleotides align to TRBD2. Germline trimming cut 1 base from V and 4 bases from J; bases unmatched to any gene: 11. Germline V gives CDR1 SGHDN, CDR2 FVKESK. This CDR3 is built from 18 residues. The CDR3 bases are TGTGCCAGCAGCCAAGCTTCCCCGGGACTAGCCCCTTACAATGAGCAGTTCTTC. It yields the protein CASSQASPGLAPYNEQFF.

The gene calls are TRBV10-3 and TRBJ2-5; 10 nucleotides align to TRBD1. The end of the DNA is better explained by TRBJ2-7, so the J call may be wrong. The CDR3 length is 14 residues. Germline CDR1 ENHRY, CDR2 SYGVKD. The CDR3 reads CAIRGPGQGYEQYF. The CDR3 DNA follows: TGTGCCATCAGAGGGCCGGGACAGGGGTACGAGCAGTACTTC.

The V gene is TRBV6-6, the J gene TRBJ1-6; 9 positions match TRBD1. Losses at the gene ends were 2 bases for V and 10 bases for J; bases not matched to a gene: 9. The germline V gene has CDR1 MNHNY and CDR2 SVGAGI (reference sequence). This CDR3 is built from 16 residues. CDR3: CASSYTRTGEGSPLHF. CDR3 nucleotides: TGTGCCAGCAGTTACACCCGGACAGGGGAAGGGTCACCCCTCCACTTT.

The J gene is TRBJ1-1, the V gene TRBV27; 7 bases line up with TRBD1. CDR3 size: 13 residues. J was trimmed by 10 bases and V by 2 bases; bases with no gene match: 7. Per the germline V gene, CDR1 is MNHEY and CDR2 is SMNVEV (reference sequence). CDR3 in DNA: TGTGCCAGCAGTTTAAACAGGGGTGGTGGAGCTTTCTTT. This sequence encodes CASSLNRGGGAFF.

CDR3 DNA sequence: TGTGCCAGCAGCGTAGATCCCCGGGGGGGCCTGGGGGAGACCCAGTACTTC. Protein product: CASSVDPRGGLGETQYF. This sequence joins TRBV9 and TRBJ2-5, with TRBD2 matching 8 bases. V was clipped by 0 bases and J by 5 bases; unmatched bases: 12. CDR3 length: 17 residues. Looked up from germline, CDR1 is SGDLS and CDR2 is YYNGEE. The full variable domain, completed using reference TRBV9 and TRBJ2-5, is DSGVTQTPKHLITATGQRVTLRCSPRSGDLSVYWYQQSLDQGLQFLIQYYNGEERAKGNILERFSAQQFPDLHSELNLSSLELGDSALYFCASSVDPRGGLGETQYFGPGTRLLVL.

The chain links TRBV5-6 to TRBJ2-1; D not resolved. Per germline, CDR1 SGHDT and CDR2 YYEEEE. Trimming took 4 bases from V and 4 from J, leaving 9 bases between them. The CDR3 consists of 13 residues. CDR3 residues: CASSRVGYNEQFF. The CDR3 nucleotides are TGTGCCAGCAGCCGGGTGGGGTACAATGAGCAGTTCTTC. The full variable domain, its missing parts supplied by reference TRBV5-6 and TRBJ2-1, is DAGVTQSPTHLIKTRGQQVTLRCSPKSGHDTVSWYQQALGQGPQFIFQYYEEEERQRGNFPDRFSGHQFPNYSSELNVNALLLGDSALYLCASSRVGYNEQFFGPGTRLTVL.

The chain is built from TRBV5-1 and TRBJ1-1, with D possibly TRBD1 on 6 matching bases. V lost 4 bases to trimming and J lost 5 bases, with 18 bases between them. The CDR3 runs 15 residues. Per germline, CDR1 SGHRS and CDR2 YFSETQ. In nucleotides, the CDR3 is TGCGCCAGCAGCATACAACCCGGGACACCGACTGAAGCTTTCTTT. This sequence encodes CASSIQPGTPTEAFF.

The chain employs TRBV10-3 and TRBJ2-3, with a weak D call TRBD2 (5 bases). From germline, CDR1 is ENHRY and CDR2 SYGVKD. The CDR3 covers 13 residues. Trimming stripped 7 bases from V and 2 bases from J, with 10 bases between. CDR3 amino acids: CAITADPTDTQYF. DNA of the CDR3: TGTGCCATCACAGCGGACCCCACAGATACGCAGTATTTT.

This chain joins TRBV11-1 and TRBJ1-1; a possible D gene is TRBD1 (5 bases). V was clipped by 2 bases and J by 2 bases, with 6 bases between them. Germline V gene data show CDR1 as SGHAT and CDR2 as FQDESV (reference sequence). The length of the CDR3 is 13 residues. The CDR3 DNA is TGTGCCAGCAGCTTAACAGGTAACACTGAAGCTTTCTTT. Translation: CASSLTGNTEAFF.

The chain recombines TRBV5-1 with TRBJ2-3, with D unresolved. V dropped 2 bases and J dropped 0 bases, with 1 base sitting between them. The V gene's germline CDR1 is SGHRS and CDR2 YFSETQ. The CDR3 totals 12 residues. The DNA for the CDR3 is TGCGCCAGCAGCTTCAGCACAGATACGCAGTATTTT. It translates to CASSFSTDTQYF.

CDR3 region: CASSLGPGQGNYEQYF. The CDR3 DNA follows: TGTGCCAGCAGCTTAGGACCTGGACAGGGGAACTACGAGCAGTACTTC. V and J are TRBV11-2 and TRBJ2-7; 9 nucleotides match TRBD1. The ends lost 1 base at V and 3 bases at J; junction bases unmatched: 7. The germline gives CDR1 SGHAT, CDR2 FQNNGV. CDR3 length: 16 residues.